Listed here is a single T cell receptor beta chain. Its specificity is unknown. PCR amplification relied on 60 Vbeta primers (plus 13 Jbeta primers). Only in-frame clones appear in the TCRdb table, and some are missing; sequencing was by immunoSEQ multiplex PCR. The table lists around 240,000 clones, roughly 87% of them singletons. CDR1 LGHNT and CDR2 FRNRAP come from the germline V gene. There are 19 residues in the CDR3. With V trimmed by 4 bases and J by 2 bases, 12 bases remained unmatched. The data originate from a study of cytomegalovirus exposure and HLA in healthy donors. Study-level points and caveats: Several of the most significant clusters appeared linked to common viral pathogens, based on a later analysis. Among TCR beta chains, those listed as cytomegalovirus-associated numbered some 170. In vitro confirmation showed a few CMV-associated chains to be CMV antigen specific. Most of the CMV-associated TCR beta chains (in a later analysis) appeared to be HLA-restricted.

Sequencing was performed on PBMCs. The chain employs TRBV12-5 and TRBJ2-2; 11 positions agree with TRBD2. The origin of this receptor is a woman in her thirties or forties in good health and CMV-seropositive. CDR3 sequence: CASGSLPQLAGVNTGELFF. The CDR3 coding sequence is TGTGCTAGTGGTTCCTTACCTCAACTAGCGGGAGTTAACACCGGGGAGCTGTTTTTT.